This T cell receptor beta chain appears in the sequencing data of a study of cytomegalovirus exposure and HLA in healthy donors. Germline-derived CDR1 and CDR2 are SQVTM and ANQGSEA. CDR3 length: 14 residues. With 7 bases removed from V and 5 bases from J, the gap between germline ends came to 20 bases. Note on this clone: Its antigen is currently unknown.

Study results and caveats: Productive rates of about 90% or about 30% were seen for most TCR beta V segments in an earlier analysis. In a later analysis, the majority of CMV-associated beta chains seemingly showed HLA restriction. The records held CMV serostatus as the only immune exposure information. Later analysis identified about 18,000 TCR beta sequences associated with HLA alleles, using a false discovery rate threshold of 0.05.

PCR employed 60 Vbeta and 13 Jbeta primers. Assay: immunoSEQ multiplex PCR; the TCRdb copy retains only in-frame clones and omits some. The table shows under 150,000 clones, with about 75% occurring only once. The chain is built from TRBV29-1 and TRBJ2-5; maybe TRBD1 (5 bases). Sample: PBMCs. The receptor's source is a woman in her thirties or forties in good health and CMV-seronegative. The CDR3 reads CSARRASAGETQYF. The CDR3 nucleotides read TGCAGCGCCCGAAGGGCCAGTGCAGGGGAGACCCAGTACTTC.